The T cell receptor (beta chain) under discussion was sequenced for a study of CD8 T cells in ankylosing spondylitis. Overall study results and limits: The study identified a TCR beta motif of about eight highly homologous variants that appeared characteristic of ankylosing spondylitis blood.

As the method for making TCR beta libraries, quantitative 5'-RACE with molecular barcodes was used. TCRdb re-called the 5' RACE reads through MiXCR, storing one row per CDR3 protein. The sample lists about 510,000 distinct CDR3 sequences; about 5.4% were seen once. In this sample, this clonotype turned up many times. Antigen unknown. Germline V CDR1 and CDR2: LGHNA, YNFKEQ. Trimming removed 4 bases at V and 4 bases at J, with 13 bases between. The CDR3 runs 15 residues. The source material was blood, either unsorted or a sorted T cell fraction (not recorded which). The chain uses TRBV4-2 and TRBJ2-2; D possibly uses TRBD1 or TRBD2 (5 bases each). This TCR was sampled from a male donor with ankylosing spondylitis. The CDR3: CASSPSRDLTGELFF. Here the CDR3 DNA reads TGTGCCAGCAGCCCCTCCCGGGACCTCACCGGGGAGCTGTTTTTT.